The clone carrying this T cell receptor (beta chain) was seen a few times. The antigen is unknown. The data are from a study of CD8 T cells in ankylosing spondylitis. Study outcomes and limitations: Reports say disease-linked clones showed up significantly more in matched ankylosing spondylitis synovial fluid. In ankylosing spondylitis blood, a motif of several highly homologous TCR beta variants appeared characteristic. Some of these motif variants have turned up before, in reports on reactive arthritis synovial fluid and blood. Disease-linked clones, CD8+, were relatively rare in peripheral blood.

Germline CDR1 is SEHNR and CDR2 is FQNEAQ (reference sequence). V shed 0 bases and J shed 4 bases, with 9 bases lying between them. The CDR3 totals 15 residues. For TCR beta, libraries came from quantitative 5'-RACE with molecular barcodes. TCRdb processed the 5' RACE reads anew with MiXCR; each CDR3 protein has one entry. This sample has 750,000 to 850,000 distinct CDR3 sequences, with roughly 10% found just once. The sample consisted of blood, either unsorted or a sorted T cell fraction (not recorded which). The chain links TRBV7-9 to TRBJ1-4; D remains ambiguous. This receptor was obtained from a male donor with ankylosing spondylitis. For the CDR3, the DNA is TGTGCCAGCAGCTTAGCGCGGGGATATAATGAAAAACTGTTTTTT. Translated: CASSLARGYNEKLFF. Full variable domain (missing parts from reference TRBV7-9 and TRBJ1-4): DTGVSQNPRHKITKRGQNVTFRCDPISEHNRLYWYRQTLGQGPEFLTYFQNEAQLEKSRLLSDRFSAERPKGSFSTLEIQRTEQGDSAMYLCASSLARGYNEKLFFGSGTQLSVL.